The 18 T cell receptor beta chains reported below all come from one sample, sequenced in a study of OX40 agonist ivuxolimab in advanced cancers. Library method: the immunoSEQ multiplex PCR assay. TCRdb retrieved this table from immuneACCESS and kept in-frame rearrangements only. Not all clones are present; in checked studies, unresolved V genes account for under half, and no reason is known for the remainder. The sample has 75,000 to 100,000 clones on record, approximately 87% of them singletons. The ten largest clones represent around 5.5% of the sample. Here the sequenced sample was CD4+ or CD8+ T cells sorted from blood, taken in a trial of the OX40 agonist ivuxolimab. The receptor set was obtained from an adult with an advanced solid tumor such as melanoma, head and neck, liver or kidney cancer.

This sequence joins TRBV27 and TRBJ2-7, with D perhaps matching TRBD1 (7 bases). V was cut by 2 bases and J by 5 bases, with 13 bases left in between. CDR3 length equals 14 residues. Germline assignment: CDR1 MNHEY and CDR2 SMNVEV (reference sequence). The CDR3 region has the DNA TGTGCCAGCAGTTTAGGCAGGGGGGTTGACGAGCAGTACTTC. It specifies CASSLGRGVDEQYF.

V usage is TRBV5-8 and J usage is TRBJ1-2, with no clear D. Germline CDR1 SGHTS, CDR2 YDEGEE. Trimming removed 0 bases at V and 2 bases at J, with 2 bases between. The CDR3 contains 12 residues. The CDR3 sequence is CASSLGNYGYTF. CDR3 nucleotide sequence: TGTGCCAGCAGCTTGGGAAACTATGGCTACACCTTC.

This sequence joins TRBV7-2 and TRBJ2-2; D call uncertain. V was shortened by 6 bases and J by 5 bases, with 19 bases between the two germline ends. The CDR3 runs 16 residues. CDR1 and CDR2 (germline): SGHTA, FQGNSA. CDR3 coding DNA: TGTGCCAGCAGACCTCAACAAGGTTCCCTAACCGGGGAGCTGTTTTTT. Translating gives CASRPQQGSLTGELFF.

CDR3 sequence (DNA): TGCAGCGTCCCCGGCGCGGCTGAAGCTTTCTTT. Translation: CSVPGAAEAFF. The rearrangement links TRBV29-1 to TRBJ1-1; D not resolved. CDR3 length equals 11 residues. Trimming left V 6 bases short and J 6 bases short, with 11 bases between. The germline V gene has CDR1 SQVTM and CDR2 ANQGSEA. The whole variable domain, remainder taken from reference TRBV29-1 and TRBJ1-1, is SAVISQKPSRDICQRGTSLTIQCQVDSQVTMMFWYRQQPGQSLTLIATANQGSEATYESGFVIDKFPISRPNLTFSTLTVSNMSPEDSSIYLCSVPGAAEAFFGQGTRLTVV.

The rearrangement joins TRBV19 to TRBJ2-7, with D possibly matching TRBD1 (5 bases). Per germline, CDR1 LNHDA and CDR2 SQIVND (reference sequence). The V and J ends lost 1 base and 2 bases respectively, with 12 bases between them. The CDR3 contains 15 residues. The chain's CDR3 is CASSIGQGLTYEQYF. CDR3 bases: TGTGCCAGTAGTATAGGGCAGGGCTTGACCTACGAGCAGTACTTC.

This clone appeared a few times. This chain joins TRBV7-9 and TRBJ1-3; D is undetermined. The CDR3 spans 10 residues. Per germline, CDR1 SEHNR and CDR2 FQNEAQ (reference sequence). Between the trimmed V and J ends, which lost 8 bases and 1 base, there was a span of 0 bases. This CDR3 is CASSGNTIYF. Here the CDR3 DNA reads TGTGCCAGCTCTGGAAACACCATATATTTT.

V usage is TRBV2 and J usage is TRBJ2-7; 7 nucleotides line up with TRBD2. V lost 4 bases, J lost 6 bases, and 0 bases stayed unmatched. The CDR3 loop spans 11 amino acids. Germline CDR1 is SNHLY and CDR2 is FYNNEI. In DNA form, the CDR3 reads TGTGCCAGCAGTGGGGAGGGCGAGCAGTACTTC. It is translated as CASSGEGEQYF. Full variable domain (rest looked up from reference TRBV2 and TRBJ2-7): EPEVTQTPSHQVTQMGQEVILRCVPISNHLYFYWYRQILGQKVEFLVSFYNNEISEKSEIFDDQFSVERPDGSNFTLKIRSTKLEDSAMYFCASSGEGEQYFGPGTRLTVT.

This chain joins TRBV7-8 and TRBJ1-5, with unresolved D. Trimming left V 1 base short and J 7 bases short, with 8 bases between. Per germline, CDR1 SGHVS and CDR2 FQNEAQ. This CDR3 contains 13 residues. DNA for the CDR3: TGTGCCAGCAGCTTAGATCACGGGCAGCCCCAGCATTTT. This encodes CASSLDHGQPQHF.

The chain joins TRBV19 to TRBJ1-1; D possibly corresponds to TRBD1 (6 bases). V lost 7 bases and J 11 bases, leaving 17 bases between the germline ends. The CDR3 spans 12 residues. The germline gives CDR1 LNHDA, CDR2 SQIVND (reference sequence). CDR3 nucleotides: TGTGCCAGTAAAGGGGACATCCGGCGCGCTTTCTTT. It codes for CASKGDIRRAFF.

This chain connects TRBV18 to TRBJ1-4; D is uncertain. Germline CDR1 reads KGHSH; CDR2 reads LQKENI. This CDR3 spans 15 amino acids. Trimming cost V 0 bases and J 8 bases, with 13 bases left between them. DNA of the CDR3: TGTGCCAGCTCACCACCTGGAATTAGGGTGGAAAAACTGTTTTTT. Residues: CASSPPGIRVEKLFF.

This chain connects TRBV19 to TRBJ1-1; 12 bases are shared with TRBD1. The germline V gene has CDR1 LNHDA and CDR2 SQIVND (reference sequence). V was pared by 6 bases and J by 11 bases, with 13 bases of the junction left unmatched. The CDR3 runs to 15 residues. The CDR3 is CASSPYRDRGLEAFF. DNA of the CDR3: TGTGCCAGTAGCCCATATCGGGACAGGGGGCTCGAGGCTTTCTTT.

This rearrangement joins TRBV5-1 to TRBJ2-2; D gene ambiguous. The ends were cut back, 3 bases at V and 4 bases at J, with 13 bases in the middle. From germline, CDR1 is SGHRS and CDR2 YFSETQ. This CDR3 has 15 residues. CDR3 sequence reads: CASSSRAQGTGELFF. CDR3 nucleotides: TGCGCCAGCAGCTCCCGGGCCCAAGGCACCGGGGAGCTGTTTTTT.

The V and J genes are TRBV4-2 and TRBJ2-5; the D is unclear. The CDR3 is made up of 13 amino acids. Per germline, CDR1 LGHNA and CDR2 YNFKEQ. V lost 0 bases and J 1 base, leaving 3 bases between the germline ends. For the CDR3, the DNA is TGTGCCAGCAGCCAAGATAGCCAAGAGACCCAGTACTTC. It encodes CASSQDSQETQYF.

The rearrangement joins TRBV5-1 to TRBJ2-7; 7 bases are shared with TRBD1. Germline-derived CDR1 and CDR2 are SGHRS and YFSETQ. Germline trimming cut 3 bases from V and 7 bases from J; bases unmatched to any gene: 10. This CDR3 has 14 residues. This CDR3 reads CASSSGTVRGEQYF. CDR3 in DNA: TGCGCCAGCAGCTCCGGGACAGTAAGGGGGGAGCAGTACTTC.

The sample holds a few counts of this clone. The rearrangement uses TRBV2 and TRBJ1-4; 8 nucleotides align to TRBD1. Germline assignment: CDR1 SNHLY and CDR2 FYNNEI. This CDR3 is 15 amino acids long. Unmatched junction bases numbered 8, after V lost 7 bases and J lost 4 bases. CDR3 residues: CASTPDRVFNEKLFF. CDR3 DNA sequence: TGTGCCAGCACCCCGGACAGGGTTTTTAATGAAAAACTGTTTTTT.

The V and J genes are TRBV5-8 and TRBJ2-7; D is possibly TRBD1 (6 bases). V shed 3 bases and J shed 1 base, with 14 bases lying between them. There are 15 residues in the CDR3. Germline assignment: CDR1 SGHTS and CDR2 YDEGEE. CDR3 nucleotide sequence: TGTGCCAGCAGCTCTAGGGACATTCCGTCCTACGAGCAGTACTTC. It yields the protein CASSSRDIPSYEQYF.

This clone was seen a single time. This rearrangement joins TRBV30 to TRBJ1-5; no definite D call. Per the germline V gene, CDR1 is GTSNPN and CDR2 is SVGIG (reference sequence). The length of the CDR3 is 14 residues. V dropped 0 bases and J dropped 0 bases, with 6 bases sitting between them. CDR3 nucleotides: TGTGCCTGGAGTGTACCCACTAGCAATCAGCCCCAGCATTTT. As protein: CAWSVPTSNQPQHF.

The chain combines TRBV4-2 with TRBJ2-1; 13 bases agree with TRBD2. Per germline, CDR1 LGHNA and CDR2 YNFKEQ. With V trimmed by 1 base and J by 9 bases, 9 bases remained unmatched. This CDR3 contains 17 residues. The CDR3 region is CASSQAMGLAGRGEQFF. In nucleotides, the CDR3 is TGTGCCAGCAGCCAAGCGATGGGACTAGCGGGGAGAGGTGAGCAGTTCTTC.